The 12 T cell receptor beta chains in this list originate from one sample, sequenced in a study of PD-1 blockade in classical Hodgkin lymphoma. Profiling relied on immunoSEQ multiplex PCR, and the TCRdb table lists in-frame clones only, not all of them. The sample holds tens of thousands of clones, over 85% seen once. Relapse was seen in all patients after autologous stem cell transplantation, and brentuximab vedotin exposure was variable. Sequencing used peripheral blood mononuclear cells (PBMCs), obtained at baseline. The origin of the receptors is a human donor with classical Hodgkin lymphoma.

V usage is TRBV6-5 and J usage is TRBJ2-3; 9 bases map to TRBD2. Trimming cost V 8 bases and J 3 bases; bases outside gene matches: 6. The germline V gene encodes CDR1 MNHEY and CDR2 SVGAGI. This CDR3 is 14 amino acids long. The CDR3 region is CASLRGGVTDTQYF. The CDR3 nucleotides are TGTGCCAGCCTGCGGGGGGGCGTAACAGATACGCAGTATTTT.

V and J are TRBV4-1 and TRBJ2-6; D gene uncertain. CDR1 MGHRA and CDR2 YSYEKL come from the germline V gene. V was clipped by 6 bases and J by 5 bases, with 11 bases between them. The CDR3 extends over 14 amino acids. Written as DNA, the CDR3 is TGCGCCAGCAGTCCCACCTACAGGGCCAACGTCCTGACTTTC. Protein: CASSPTYRANVLTF.

CDR3 in DNA: TGTGCCAGCAGTTACCAGGGTGAAGGCCAGCCCCAGCATTTT. As protein: CASSYQGEGQPQHF. The rearrangement links TRBV5-4 to TRBJ1-5; D possibly corresponds to TRBD1 (5 bases). V shed 5 bases and J shed 7 bases, with 16 bases lying between them. This CDR3 contains 14 residues. Germline lookup yields CDR1 SGHNT and CDR2 YYREEE (reference sequence).

This clone appeared once. The chain is built from TRBV13 and TRBJ2-5; D possibly corresponds to TRBD2 (6 bases). Trimming removed 8 bases at V and 5 bases at J, with 9 bases between. The germline gives CDR1 PRHDT, CDR2 FYEKMQ (reference sequence). This CDR3 is built from 11 residues. The CDR3 region has the DNA TGTGCCAGCTCAGCGGGCGAGACCCAGTACTTC. Its protein product is CASSAGETQYF.

This sequence joins TRBV28 and TRBJ2-5, with a weak D call TRBD1 (6 bases). CDR1 is MDHEN and CDR2 is SYDVKM in the germline V gene. CDR3 size: 13 residues. V gave up 6 bases and J gave up 2 bases, with 10 bases separating them. The CDR3 reads CASRRTAQETQYF. CDR3 in DNA: TGTGCCAGCAGACGGACAGCACAAGAGACCCAGTACTTC.

The rearrangement links TRBV11-2 to TRBJ2-1; 7 bases are a match to TRBD2. V trimming: 1 base; J trimming: 14 bases; junction bases outside the gene matches: 8. Germline loops: CDR1 SGHAT, CDR2 FQNNGV. This CDR3 comprises 13 residues. The CDR3 coding sequence is TGTGCCAGCAGCTTAGCAAGCGGGACCCGCGAGTTCTTC. As protein: CASSLASGTREFF.

The CDR3, as DNA: TGTGCCAGCAGCGCCGCTCCGGGTTCTGGGGCCAACGTCCTGACTTTC. This sequence encodes CASSAAPGSGANVLTF. The chain joins TRBV9 to TRBJ2-6; D gene uncertain. This CDR3 contains 16 residues. Germline V gene lookup returns CDR1 SGDLS and CDR2 YYNGEE. The ends were cut back, 3 bases at V and 1 base at J, with 11 bases in the middle.

A few counts support this clone. The rearrangement links TRBV5-8 to TRBJ2-5; D is undetermined. The ends were cut back, 1 base at V and 5 bases at J, with 3 bases in the middle. This CDR3 is 11 amino acids long. Per germline, CDR1 SGHTS and CDR2 YDEGEE. CDR3 in amino acids: CASSLRETQYF. As DNA, the CDR3 is TGTGCCAGCAGCTTGAGGGAGACCCAGTACTTC.

This chain uses TRBV6-6 with TRBJ2-5; D is perhaps TRBD2 (6 bases). There are 14 residues in the CDR3. Germline V lookup: CDR1 MNHNY, CDR2 SVGAGI (reference sequence). The V gene lost 2 bases and the J gene lost 2 bases, with 9 bases spanning the gap. The CDR3 spells CASSYIAEQETQYF. CDR3 sequence (DNA): TGTGCCAGCAGTTACATAGCGGAACAAGAGACCCAGTACTTC.

The genes are TRBV7-9 and TRBJ2-3; TRBD2 aligns across 12 bases. V dropped 4 bases and J dropped 2; count of bases not matched to a gene: 10. Germline assignment: CDR1 SEHNR and CDR2 FQNEAQ (reference sequence). This CDR3 is built from 18 residues. The CDR3 DNA reads as TGTGCCAGCAGCTACACCAAGACTAGCGGGGGTTTCACAGATACGCAGTATTTT. Residues: CASSYTKTSGGFTDTQYF.

The chain carries TRBV7-9 and TRBJ1-2; TRBD1 is a possible D gene (5 bases). The CDR3 length is 14 residues. CDR1 and CDR2 from the germline V gene are SEHNR and FQNEAQ (reference sequence). V was clipped by 1 base and J by 7 bases, with 13 bases between them. This CDR3 is CASSLGGAASGYTF. CDR3 bases: TGTGCCAGCAGCTTAGGGGGCGCGGCTTCTGGCTACACCTTC.

CDR3 DNA: TGTGCCAGCAGTTTATACTCTAGTGTCACTGAAGCTTTCTTT. Its translation is CASSLYSSVTEAFF. The chain has TRBV28 and TRBJ1-1; the D is unclear. This CDR3 has 14 residues. Germline V gene sequence: CDR1 MDHEN, CDR2 SYDVKM. Trimming removed 1 base at V and 4 bases at J, with 10 bases between.